A selection of T cell receptor beta chains follows, all from one sample in a study of cytomegalovirus exposure and HLA in healthy donors. The table came from immunoSEQ multiplex PCR; TCRdb's copy has only in-frame clones and leaves some out. Of 150,000 to 200,000 clones listed, about 85% were seen once; the top ten hold 2.5%. The specimen was PBMCs. Receptors were obtained from a man aged 30 to 45 in good health and CMV-seropositive. CDR3s include the opening cysteine and the closing phenylalanine or tryptophan. A D gene is named only where the DNA matches it firmly. Clone size is given for some rows only: seen once, a few or many times, or a class if the clone is expanded.

size,D,V,J,CDR3,DNA
few,NA,TRBV7-3,TRBJ2-2,CASSLGRPGTGELFF,TGTGCCAGCAGCTTAGGGAGGCCGGGTACCGGGGAGCTGTTTTTT
NA,NA,TRBV7-9,TRBJ1-2,CASGLDHRAVGYTF,TGTGCCAGCGGCTTAGACCACAGGGCGGTGGGCTACACCTTC
NA,TRBD1,TRBV4-2,TRBJ2-3,CASSHGTGTTDTQYF,TGTGCCAGCAGCCACGGGACAGGCACAACAGATACGCAGTATTTT
NA,NA,TRBV4-3,TRBJ1-6,CASRSGDRTDSPLHF,TGCGCCAGCAGGTCGGGTGACAGGACCGATTCACCCCTCCACTTT
NA,TRBD1,TRBV5-1,TRBJ2-7,CASSAGQGPPYEQYF,TGCGCCAGCAGCGCTGGACAGGGCCCCCCCTACGAGCAGTACTTC
NA,NA,TRBV4-1,TRBJ2-3,CASSQDPLRDTQYF,TGCGCCAGCAGCCAAGATCCCTTACGGGATACGCAGTATTTT
NA,NA,TRBV7-3,TRBJ2-3,CASSLGASHTDTQYF,TGTGCCAGCAGCCTGGGGGCTAGCCACACAGATACGCAGTATTTT
NA,TRBD2,TRBV9,TRBJ2-3,CASSVTSGSDTQYF,TGTGCCAGCAGCGTCACTAGCGGGTCTGATACGCAGTATTTT
NA,TRBD2,TRBV7-8,TRBJ2-2,CASSKRLAGERGTGELFF,TGTGCCAGCAGCAAGCGACTAGCGGGGGAACGGGGTACCGGGGAGCTGTTTTTT
NA,TRBD1,TRBV4-3,TRBJ1-4,CASSHQARGRIDSNEKLFF,TGCGCCAGCAGCCATCAGGCCAGGGGGCGTATTGATTCTAATGAAAAACTGTTTTTT
NA,NA,TRBV5-8,TRBJ1-5,CASSFHSGPQHF,TGTGCCAGCAGCTTTCATTCGGGGCCCCAGCATTTT
NA,TRBD1,TRBV9,TRBJ1-2,CASSVSQGQGVNGYTF,TGTGCCAGCAGCGTATCCCAGGGACAGGGAGTAAATGGCTACACCTTC